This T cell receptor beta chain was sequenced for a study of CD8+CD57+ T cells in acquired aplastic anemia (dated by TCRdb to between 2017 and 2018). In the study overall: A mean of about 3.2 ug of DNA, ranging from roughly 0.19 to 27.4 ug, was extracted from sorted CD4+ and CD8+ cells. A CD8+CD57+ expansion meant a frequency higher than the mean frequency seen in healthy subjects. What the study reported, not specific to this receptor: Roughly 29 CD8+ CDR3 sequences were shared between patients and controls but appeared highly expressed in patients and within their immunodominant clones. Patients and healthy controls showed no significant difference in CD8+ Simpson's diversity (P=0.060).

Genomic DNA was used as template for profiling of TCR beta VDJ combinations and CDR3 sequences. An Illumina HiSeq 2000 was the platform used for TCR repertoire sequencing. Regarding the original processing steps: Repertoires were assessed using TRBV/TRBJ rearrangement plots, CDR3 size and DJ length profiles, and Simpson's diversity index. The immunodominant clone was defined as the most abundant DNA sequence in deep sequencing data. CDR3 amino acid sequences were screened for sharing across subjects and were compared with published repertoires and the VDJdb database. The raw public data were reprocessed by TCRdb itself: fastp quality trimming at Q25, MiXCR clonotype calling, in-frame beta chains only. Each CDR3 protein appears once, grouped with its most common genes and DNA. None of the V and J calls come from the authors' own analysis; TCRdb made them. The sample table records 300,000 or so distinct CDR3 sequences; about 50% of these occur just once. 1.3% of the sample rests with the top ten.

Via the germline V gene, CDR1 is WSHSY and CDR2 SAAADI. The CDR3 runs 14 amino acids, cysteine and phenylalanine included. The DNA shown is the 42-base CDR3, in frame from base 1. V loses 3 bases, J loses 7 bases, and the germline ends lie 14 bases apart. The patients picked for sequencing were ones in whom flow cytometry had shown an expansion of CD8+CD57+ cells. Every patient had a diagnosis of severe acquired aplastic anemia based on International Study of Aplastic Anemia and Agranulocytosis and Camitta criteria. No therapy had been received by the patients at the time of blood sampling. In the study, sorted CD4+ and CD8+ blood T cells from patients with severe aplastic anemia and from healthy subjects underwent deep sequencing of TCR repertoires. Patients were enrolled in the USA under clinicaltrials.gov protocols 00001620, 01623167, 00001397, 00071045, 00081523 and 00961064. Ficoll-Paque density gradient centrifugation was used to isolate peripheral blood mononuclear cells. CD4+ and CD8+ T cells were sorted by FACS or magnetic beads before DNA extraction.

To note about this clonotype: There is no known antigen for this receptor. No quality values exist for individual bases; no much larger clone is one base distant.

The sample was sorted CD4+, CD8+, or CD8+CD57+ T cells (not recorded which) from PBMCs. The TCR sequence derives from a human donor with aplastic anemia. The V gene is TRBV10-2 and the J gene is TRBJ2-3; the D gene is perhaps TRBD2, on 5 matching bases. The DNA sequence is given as TGCGCCAGCAGTGACGCATACACCGGGAATACGCAGTATTTT. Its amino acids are CASSDAYTGNTQYF.